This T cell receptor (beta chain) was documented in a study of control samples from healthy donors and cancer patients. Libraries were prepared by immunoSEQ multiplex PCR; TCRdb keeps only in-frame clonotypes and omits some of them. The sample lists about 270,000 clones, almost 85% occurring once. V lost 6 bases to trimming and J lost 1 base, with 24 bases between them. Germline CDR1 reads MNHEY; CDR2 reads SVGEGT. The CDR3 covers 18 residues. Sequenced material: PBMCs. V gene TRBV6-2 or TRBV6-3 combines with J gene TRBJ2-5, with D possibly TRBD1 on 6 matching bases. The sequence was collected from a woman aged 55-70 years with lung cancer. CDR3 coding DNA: TGTGCCAGCAGCCCTTTCCCAGGGGTCCATGGCCCCCAAGAGACCCAGTACTTC. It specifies CASSPFPGVHGPQETQYF.